The clone carrying this T cell receptor (beta chain) was recorded a few times. Its specificity is unknown. Libraries were made from TCR beta cDNA, and they carried unique molecular identifiers. One entry per CDR3 protein, called by TCRdb with MiXCR from the PCR reads. The sample lists about 500,000 distinct CDR3 sequences; over 35% were seen once. These data belong to a study of post-analysis software for immune sequencing data. Study-level findings and limits: There was significantly lower normalized Chao1 diversity in multiple sclerosis patients than in controls.

This sequence originates from a girl aged 5-17 years with multiple sclerosis. The sample consisted of blood.

CDR3 protein: CASSVTGADTQYF. The CDR3 nucleotides read TGTGCCAGCAGTGTGACAGGGGCAGATACGCAGTATTTT. The V call is TRBV12-3 or TRBV12-4, the J call TRBJ2-3, with 8 bases matching TRBD1. Germline trimming cut 5 bases from V and 4 bases from J; bases unmatched to any gene: 2. This CDR3 region has 13 residues.